This note documents a single T cell receptor beta chain sequence. Its target is not known. The junction departs from germline at one end; a sequencing error may be responsible. The entry originates in a study of tumor-infiltrating lymphocytes in primary liver carcinoma. Study background: Men and women, 30 to 69 years of age, made up the patients. Stage T1-T3 N0M0 tumors spanned roughly 4.2 to 10 cm. Whole-study results and caveats: Merely about 7-25% of top clones occurred in all five tumor regions.

Joint extraction of RNA and DNA used roughly 20-33 mg of bulk tissue that was unsorted. A constant-region primer served to make TCR beta cDNA from roughly 540 ng total RNA. Employing slightly modified ARM-PCR, three nested multiplex PCR rounds were run, and these gave rise to the TCR beta libraries. The opening two PCR rounds, about 10 cycles each, paired TRBV1-TRBV30 forward primers with a C-beta reverse primer. TCRdb ran MiXCR on the multiplex PCR reads and lists one entry per CDR3 protein. The data contain 65,000 to 90,000 distinct CDR3 sequences, 55% to 85% of them seen just once; the ten biggest clones take up roughly a fifth. The CDR3 extends over 19 amino acids. Germline V gene sequence: CDR1 MNHNS, CDR2 SASEGT.

This sequence joins TRBV6-1 and TRBJ2-1, with 7 bases matching TRBD2. The sample taken for sequencing was liver tumor tissue from sampling region 1. Subset of the sample: tumor region T1, superior pole. The TCR originated in a man between 35 and 55 years old with primary liver carcinoma and hepatitis B virus infection. The CDR3 DNA sequence: TGTGCCAGCAGTAATCCTACCGGGAAGGCCGCGGTTGGGAGGGATGAGCAGTCCTTC. Amino acids: CASSNPTGKAAVGRDEQSF.